This T cell receptor beta chain appears in the sequencing data of a study of CD8 T cells in Susac syndrome. RNA totalling roughly 0.5 to 1 ug underwent reverse transcription with random hexamers. TCRdb reprocessed the immunoSEQ multiplex PCR reads with MiXCR, giving one entry per CDR3 protein. Here the sample spans some 140,000 distinct CDR3 sequences, over 90% being singletons. The sequencing input was CD8+ T cells from PBMCs. The sequence came from a human donor with Susac syndrome.

CDR3 loop: CASSWAATGELFF. In DNA, the CDR3 is TGTGCCAGCAGCTGGGCAGCCACCGGGGAGCTGTTTTTT. V gene TRBV7-6 combines with J gene TRBJ2-2; D gene ambiguous. The length of the CDR3 is 13 residues. V was pared by 4 bases and J by 4 bases, with 7 bases between. In germline, CDR1 is SGHVS, CDR2 FNYEAQ.